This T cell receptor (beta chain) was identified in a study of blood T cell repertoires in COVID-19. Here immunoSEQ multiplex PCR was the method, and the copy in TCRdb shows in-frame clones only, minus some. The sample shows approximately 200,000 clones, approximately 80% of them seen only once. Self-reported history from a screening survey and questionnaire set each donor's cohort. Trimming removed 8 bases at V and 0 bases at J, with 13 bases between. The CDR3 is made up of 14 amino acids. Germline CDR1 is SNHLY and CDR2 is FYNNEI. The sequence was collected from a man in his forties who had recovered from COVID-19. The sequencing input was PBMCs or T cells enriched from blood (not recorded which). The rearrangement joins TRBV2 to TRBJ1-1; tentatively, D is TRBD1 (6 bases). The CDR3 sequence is CASRPGQLNTEAFF. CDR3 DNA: TGTGCCAGCCGCCCCGGACAGCTGAACACTGAAGCTTTCTTT.